Sequencing of this T cell receptor beta chain was carried out in a study of OX40 agonist ivuxolimab in advanced cancers. Background on the study: From about 23 to 85 years was the age range, with a mean of approximately 63 years, and around 84% were male.

There are 17 residues in the CDR3. The V end lost 6 bases, the J end lost 5 bases, and 23 bases lay between the germline ends. The germline V gene encodes CDR1 MRHNA and CDR2 SNTAGT. Libraries were prepared by immunoSEQ multiplex PCR; TCRdb keeps only in-frame clonotypes and omits some of them. Among more than 65,000 clones listed, around 88% were seen once. The V gene is TRBV6-4, the J gene TRBJ1-5; possibly TRBD1 for D (6 bases). The starting material was CD4+ or CD8+ T cells sorted from blood, obtained in a trial of the OX40 agonist ivuxolimab. This TCR was sampled from an adult with an advanced solid tumor such as melanoma, head and neck, liver or kidney cancer. CDR3 DNA: TGTGCCAGCAGACACCCTGACAGAGCCGGGGGCTATCAGCCCCAGCATTTT. This sequence encodes CASRHPDRAGGYQPQHF.